This is a list of T cell receptor beta chains from one sample in a study of response to subunit inactivated influenza vaccine. TCRdb itself ran the RT-PCR reads through MiXCR, one entry per CDR3 protein. The data contain hundreds of thousands of distinct CDR3 sequences, about 18% of them singletons. The sample here was PBMCs from blood, taken 5 days after vaccination. The receptors derive from a middle-aged man who received an inactivated influenza vaccine. Both conserved end residues are part of each CDR3. A D gene is named only where the DNA matches it firmly. Size values are once, few and many counts, or a class for expanded clones, and some rows have none.

>-|TRBJ1-3|few|TRBV3-1
TGTGCCAGCAGCCATGGACCCGGGACTTTCTCTGGAAACACCATATATTTT
CASSHGPGTFSGNTIYF
>-|TRBJ1-5|-|TRBV12-3/TRBV12-4
TGTGCCAGCAGTTTATCCGGCATAAATCAGCCCCAGCATTTT
CASSLSGINQPQHF
>TRBD1|TRBJ1-2|few|TRBV4-3
TGCGCCAGCAGCCCGGACTATTCGGGACAGGGGGCGCGGGGCTACACCTTC
CASSPDYSGQGARGYTF
>TRBD1|TRBJ2-7|few|TRBV9
TGTGCCAGCAGCCCGGGACAGGGGGCGCACGAGCAGTACTTC
CASSPGQGAHEQYF
>-|TRBJ2-1|few|TRBV20-1
TGCAGTGCTAGACCCCGGCAGTCTAGCGAAGTTTGGAATGAGCAGTTCTTC
CSARPRQSSEVWNEQFF
>-|TRBJ2-7|once|TRBV20-1
TGCAGTGCTAGAGTTTCCCACGAGCAGTACTTC
CSARVSHEQYF
>-|TRBJ1-2|-|TRBV29-1
TGCAGCGTTTCCGAAGGGGGCTATGGCTACACCTTC
CSVSEGGYGYTF
>-|TRBJ1-4|few|TRBV5-1
TGCGCCAGCAGCTTGACCCGACAGTCTAATGAAAAACTGTTTTTT
CASSLTRQSNEKLFF
>-|TRBJ1-5|few|TRBV29-1
TGCAGCGCTCAACTGGGAGTCGGTCAGCCCCAGCATTTT
CSAQLGVGQPQHF
>-|TRBJ2-1|-|TRBV29-1
TGCAGCGTCGCCGCCCCAGGGTTGGAACACAATGAGCAGTTCTTC
CSVAAPGLEHNEQFF
>TRBD1|TRBJ2-3|-|TRBV6-1
TGTGCCAGCAACGGACAGGGGGGAACAGATACGCAGTATTTT
CASNGQGGTDTQYF
>-|TRBJ2-1|few|TRBV12-3/TRBV12-4
TGTGCCACCAGGGGTGGTAAGCGATCCTACAATGAGCAGTTCTTC
CATRGGKRSYNEQFF
>-|TRBJ1-1|-|TRBV20-1
TGCAGTGCTAGTTACCCCGGACAGCCCCGGGGCACTGAAGCTTTCTTT
CSASYPGQPRGTEAFF